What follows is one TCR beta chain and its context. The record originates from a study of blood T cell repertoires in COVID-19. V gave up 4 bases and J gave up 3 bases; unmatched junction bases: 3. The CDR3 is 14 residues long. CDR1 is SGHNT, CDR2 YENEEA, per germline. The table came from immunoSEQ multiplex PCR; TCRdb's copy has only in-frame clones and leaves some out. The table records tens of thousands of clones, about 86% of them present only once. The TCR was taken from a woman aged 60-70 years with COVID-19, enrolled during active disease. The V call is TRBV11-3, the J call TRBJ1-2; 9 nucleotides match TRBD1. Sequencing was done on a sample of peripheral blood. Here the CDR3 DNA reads TGTGCCAGCAGCTCCGGGGACAGGGACTATGGCTACACCTTC. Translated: CASSSGDRDYGYTF.